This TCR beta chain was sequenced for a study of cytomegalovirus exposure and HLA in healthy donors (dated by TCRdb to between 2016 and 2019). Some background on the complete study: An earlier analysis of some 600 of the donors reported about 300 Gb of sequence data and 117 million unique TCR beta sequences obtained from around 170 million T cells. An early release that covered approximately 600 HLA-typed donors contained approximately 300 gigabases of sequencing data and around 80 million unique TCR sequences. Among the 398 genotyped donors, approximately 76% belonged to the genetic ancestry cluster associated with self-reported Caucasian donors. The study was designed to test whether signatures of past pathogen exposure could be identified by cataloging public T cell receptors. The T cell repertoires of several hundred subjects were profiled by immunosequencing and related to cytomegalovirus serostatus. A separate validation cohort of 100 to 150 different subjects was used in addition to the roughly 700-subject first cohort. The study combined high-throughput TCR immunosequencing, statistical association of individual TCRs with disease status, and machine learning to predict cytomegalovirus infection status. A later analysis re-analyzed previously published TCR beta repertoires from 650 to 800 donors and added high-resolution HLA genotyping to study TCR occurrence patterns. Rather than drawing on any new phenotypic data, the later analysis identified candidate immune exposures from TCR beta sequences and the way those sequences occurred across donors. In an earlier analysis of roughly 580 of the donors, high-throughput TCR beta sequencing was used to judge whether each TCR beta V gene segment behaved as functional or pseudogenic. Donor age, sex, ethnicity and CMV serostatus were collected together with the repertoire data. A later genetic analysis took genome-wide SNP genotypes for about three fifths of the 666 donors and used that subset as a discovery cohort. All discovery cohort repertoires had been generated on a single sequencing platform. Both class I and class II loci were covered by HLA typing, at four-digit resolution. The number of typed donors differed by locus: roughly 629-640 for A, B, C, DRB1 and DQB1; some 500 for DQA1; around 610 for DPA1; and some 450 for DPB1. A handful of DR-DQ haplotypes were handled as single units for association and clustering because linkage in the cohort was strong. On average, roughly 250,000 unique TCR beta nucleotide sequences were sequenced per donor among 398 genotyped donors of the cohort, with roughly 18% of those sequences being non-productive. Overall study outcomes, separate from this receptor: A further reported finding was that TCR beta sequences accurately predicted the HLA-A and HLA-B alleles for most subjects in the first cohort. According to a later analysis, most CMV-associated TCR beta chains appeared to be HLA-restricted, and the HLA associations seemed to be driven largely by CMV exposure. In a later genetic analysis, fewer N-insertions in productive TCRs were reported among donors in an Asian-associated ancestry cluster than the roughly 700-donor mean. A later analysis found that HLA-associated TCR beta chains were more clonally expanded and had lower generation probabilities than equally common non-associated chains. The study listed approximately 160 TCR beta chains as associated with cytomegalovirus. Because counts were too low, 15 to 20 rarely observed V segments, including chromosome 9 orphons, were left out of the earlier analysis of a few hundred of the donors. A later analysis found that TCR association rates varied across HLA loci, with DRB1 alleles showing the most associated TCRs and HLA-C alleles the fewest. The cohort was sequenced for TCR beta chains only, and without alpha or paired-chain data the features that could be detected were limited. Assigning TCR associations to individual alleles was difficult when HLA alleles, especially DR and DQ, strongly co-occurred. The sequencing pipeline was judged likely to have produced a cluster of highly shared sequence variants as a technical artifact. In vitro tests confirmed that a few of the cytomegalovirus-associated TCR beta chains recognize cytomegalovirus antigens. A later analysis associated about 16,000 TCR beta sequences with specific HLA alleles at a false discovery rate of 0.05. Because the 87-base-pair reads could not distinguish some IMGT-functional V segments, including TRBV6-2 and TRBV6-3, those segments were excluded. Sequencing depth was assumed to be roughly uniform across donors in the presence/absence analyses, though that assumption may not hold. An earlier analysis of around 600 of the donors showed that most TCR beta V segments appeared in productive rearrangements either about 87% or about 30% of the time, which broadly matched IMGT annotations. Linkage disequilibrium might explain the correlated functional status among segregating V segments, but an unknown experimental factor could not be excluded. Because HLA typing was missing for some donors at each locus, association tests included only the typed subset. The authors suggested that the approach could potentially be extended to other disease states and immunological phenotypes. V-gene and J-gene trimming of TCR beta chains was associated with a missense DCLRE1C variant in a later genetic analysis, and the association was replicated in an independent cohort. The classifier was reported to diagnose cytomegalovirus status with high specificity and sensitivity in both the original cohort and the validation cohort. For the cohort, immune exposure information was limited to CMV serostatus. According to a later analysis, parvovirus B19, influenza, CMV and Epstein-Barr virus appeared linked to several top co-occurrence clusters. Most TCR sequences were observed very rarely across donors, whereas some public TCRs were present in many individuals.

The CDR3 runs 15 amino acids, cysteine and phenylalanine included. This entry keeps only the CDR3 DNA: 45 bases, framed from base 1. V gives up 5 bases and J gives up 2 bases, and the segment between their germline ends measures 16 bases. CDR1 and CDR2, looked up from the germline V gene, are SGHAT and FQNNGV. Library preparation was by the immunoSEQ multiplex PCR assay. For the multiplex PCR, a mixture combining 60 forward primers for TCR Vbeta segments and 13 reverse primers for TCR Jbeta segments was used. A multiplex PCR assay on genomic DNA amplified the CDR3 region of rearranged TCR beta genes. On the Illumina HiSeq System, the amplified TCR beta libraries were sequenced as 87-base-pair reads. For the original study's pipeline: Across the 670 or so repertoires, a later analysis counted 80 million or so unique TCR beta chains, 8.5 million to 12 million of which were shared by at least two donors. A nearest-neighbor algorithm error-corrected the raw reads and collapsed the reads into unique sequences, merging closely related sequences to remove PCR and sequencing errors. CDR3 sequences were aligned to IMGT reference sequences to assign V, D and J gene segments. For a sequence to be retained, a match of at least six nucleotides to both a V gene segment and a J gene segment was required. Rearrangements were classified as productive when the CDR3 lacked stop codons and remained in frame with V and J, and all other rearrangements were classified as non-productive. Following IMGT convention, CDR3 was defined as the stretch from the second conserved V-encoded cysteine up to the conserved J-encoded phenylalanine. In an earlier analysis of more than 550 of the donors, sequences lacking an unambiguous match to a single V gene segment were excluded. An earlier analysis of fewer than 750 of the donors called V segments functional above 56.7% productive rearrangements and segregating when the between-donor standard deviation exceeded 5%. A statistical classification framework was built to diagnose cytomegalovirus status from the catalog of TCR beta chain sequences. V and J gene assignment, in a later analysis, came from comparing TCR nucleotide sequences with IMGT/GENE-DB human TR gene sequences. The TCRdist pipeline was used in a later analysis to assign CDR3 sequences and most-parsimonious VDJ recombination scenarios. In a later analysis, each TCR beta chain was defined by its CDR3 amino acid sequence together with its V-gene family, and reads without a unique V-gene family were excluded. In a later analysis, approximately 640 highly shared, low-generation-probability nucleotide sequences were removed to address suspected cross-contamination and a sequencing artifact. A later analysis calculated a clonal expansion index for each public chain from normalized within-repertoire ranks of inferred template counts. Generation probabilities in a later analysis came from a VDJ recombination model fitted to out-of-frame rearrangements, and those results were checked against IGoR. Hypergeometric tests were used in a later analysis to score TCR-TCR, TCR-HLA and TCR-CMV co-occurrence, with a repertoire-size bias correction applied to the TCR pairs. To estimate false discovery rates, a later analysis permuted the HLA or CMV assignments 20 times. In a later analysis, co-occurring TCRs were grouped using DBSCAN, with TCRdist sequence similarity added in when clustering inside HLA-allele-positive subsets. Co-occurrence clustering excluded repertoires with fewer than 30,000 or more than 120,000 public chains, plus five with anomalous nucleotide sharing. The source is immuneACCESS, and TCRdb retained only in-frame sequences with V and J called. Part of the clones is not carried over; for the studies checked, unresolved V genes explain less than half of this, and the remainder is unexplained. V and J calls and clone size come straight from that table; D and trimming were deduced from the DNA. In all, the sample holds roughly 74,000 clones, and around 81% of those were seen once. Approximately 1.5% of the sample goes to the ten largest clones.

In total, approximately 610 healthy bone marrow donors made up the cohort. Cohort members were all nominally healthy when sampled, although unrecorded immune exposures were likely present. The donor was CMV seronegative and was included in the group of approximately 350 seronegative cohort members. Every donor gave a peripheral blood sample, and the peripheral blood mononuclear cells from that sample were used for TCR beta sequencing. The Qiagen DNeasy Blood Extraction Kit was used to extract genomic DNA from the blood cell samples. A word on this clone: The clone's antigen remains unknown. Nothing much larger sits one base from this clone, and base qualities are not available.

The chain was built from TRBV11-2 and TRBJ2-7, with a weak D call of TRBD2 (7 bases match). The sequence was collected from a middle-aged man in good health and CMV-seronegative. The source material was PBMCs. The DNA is TGTGCCAGCAGCCCCGGGGAGGGACATACCTACGAGCAGTACTTC. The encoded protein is CASSPGEGHTYEQYF.